Following are 10 T cell receptor beta chains from one sample sequenced in a study of metastatic and nonmetastatic thyroid tumors (dated by TCRdb to 2018 to 2020). No treatment had been received by any patient before thyroid surgery. To prepare the library, PCR was applied. These reads were obtained on an Illumina HiSeq 4000. TCRdb passed the public sequencing reads through fastp at Q25 and MiXCR, retaining productive beta sequences. For this sample there are roughly 13,000 clones; about 27% appear just once. Jointly, the top ten make up roughly 3.7% of the sample. Material for sequencing was blood. These receptors were taken from a female donor with papillary thyroid cancer or a benign thyroid nodule (not recorded which). Some clones in this sample may be carry-over from other donors' samples.

To note about this clone: The sample contains more than one DNA sequence encoding this CDR3. The genes are TRBV12-3 or TRBV12-4 and TRBJ1-5; the D gene is possibly TRBD1 (6 bases). Between the trimmed V and J ends, which lost 5 bases and 13 bases, there was a span of 15 bases. This CDR3 is built from 12 residues. For the CDR3, the DNA is TGTGCCAGCAGTCGGGACATCCAACCACAGCATTTT. This codes for CASSRDIQPQHF.

The V and J genes are TRBV7-3 and TRBJ2-3; maybe TRBD1 (7 bases). Germline V gene data show CDR1 as SGHTA and CDR2 as FQGTGA. V dropped 1 base and J dropped 4 bases, with 15 bases sitting between them. The CDR3 is 16 amino acids. The CDR3, as DNA: TGTGCCAGCAGCTTAAGCGGGACAGTACGCGCAGATACGCAGTATTTT. Its translation: CASSLSGTVRADTQYF.

This clone is medium-sized (0.01 to 0.1%) in the sample. This chain uses TRBV20-1 with TRBJ2-7; possible D gene TRBD2, 6 bases. Germline CDR1 is DFQATT and CDR2 is SNEGSKA (reference sequence). With 0 bases removed from V and 6 bases from J, the gap between germline ends came to 24 bases. This CDR3 contains 17 residues. The CDR3 sequence: CSARDSSGAGSSGEQYF. DNA of the CDR3: TGCAGTGCTAGAGATTCATCGGGTGCGGGAAGCTCAGGCGAGCAGTACTTC.

This clone was seen at least ten times. Other DNA sequences in this specimen translate into the identical CDR3. CDR3 in DNA: TGTGCCAGCAGCGGAAGGTCCGGGACAGGGGTTCCCGGGGAGCTGTTTTTT. It specifies CASSGRSGTGVPGELFF. This chain uses TRBV6-1 with TRBJ2-2; TRBD1 agrees at 10 bases. The CDR3 contains 17 residues. Looked up from germline, CDR1 is MNHNS and CDR2 is SASEGT. The J segment lost 6 bases and the V segment lost 6 bases, leaving 13 bases of the junction unmatched.

This clone qualifies as medium-sized (0.01 to 0.1%). CDR3 nucleotides: TGTGCCAGTAGTTCTATACCCTGGGGACGGAACAATCAGCCCCAGCATTTT. As protein: CASSSIPWGRNNQPQHF. The chain has TRBV19 and TRBJ1-5; D is perhaps TRBD1 (5 bases). The length of the CDR3 is 17 residues. The V and J ends lost 5 bases and 3 bases respectively, with 20 bases between them. Germline V gene data show CDR1 as LNHDA and CDR2 as SQIVND (reference sequence).

This clone was counted ten times or more. This sequence joins TRBV6-1 and TRBJ1-4; D might be TRBD1 (6 bases). The germline CDR1 and CDR2 sequences are MNHNS and SASEGT. This CDR3 comprises 15 residues. V gave up 6 bases and J gave up 7 bases, with 18 bases separating them. CDR3 region: CASSPPQGGGEKLFF. The CDR3 DNA sequence: TGTGCCAGCAGCCCTCCACAGGGCGGGGGTGAAAAACTGTTTTTT.

The chain couples TRBV5-5 to TRBJ1-5; D is perhaps TRBD1 (5 bases). The germline V gene encodes CDR1 SGHKS and CDR2 YYEKEE (reference sequence). Trimming removed 1 base from V and 7 bases from J, with 15 bases in between. The CDR3 totals 15 residues. The chain's CDR3 is CASSLSLHQGQPQHF. As DNA, the CDR3 is TGTGCCAGCAGCTTGTCTCTACATCAGGGCCAGCCCCAGCATTTT. The whole variable domain, filled in from reference TRBV5-5 and TRBJ1-5, reads DAGVTQSPTHLIKTRGQQVTLRCSPISGHKSVSWYQQVLGQGPQFIFQYYEKEERGRGNFPDRFSARQFPNYSSELNVNALLLGDSALYLCASSLSLHQGQPQHFGDGTRLSIL.

This clone has a handful of counts. This chain uses TRBV15 with TRBJ2-1; D may match TRBD1 or TRBD2 (7 bases each). The ends were cut back, 6 bases at V and 9 bases at J, with 21 bases in the middle. The CDR3 totals 15 residues. Germline V gene sequence: CDR1 LNHNV, CDR2 YYDKDF (reference sequence). In nucleotides, the CDR3 is TGTGCCACCAGGACAGGGACTATCCGGATCGGTGAGCAGTTCTTC. Its protein is CATRTGTIRIGEQFF.

This clone appeared a few times. This chain connects TRBV7-2 to TRBJ2-2, with unresolved D. The CDR3 loop spans 12 amino acids. V was cut by 3 bases and J by 6 bases, with 5 bases left in between. Germline CDR1 SGHTA, CDR2 FQGNSA. In DNA, the CDR3 is TGTGCCAGCAGCTTTATACCCGGGGAGCTGTTTTTT. This gives the protein CASSFIPGELFF.

Sample share makes this clone medium-sized. V usage is TRBV7-2 and J usage is TRBJ2-1; a weak D match, TRBD2 (5 bases). The V end lost 3 bases, the J end lost 6 bases, and 12 bases lay between the germline ends. The germline V gene has CDR1 SGHTA and CDR2 FQGNSA. This CDR3 is 14 amino acids long. CDR3 in amino acids: CASSFARGSNEQFF. In DNA, the CDR3 is TGTGCCAGCAGCTTTGCCCGAGGGTCCAATGAGCAGTTCTTC. Complete variable domain (other parts from reference TRBV7-2 and TRBJ2-1): GAGVSQSPSNKVTEKGKDVELRCDPISGHTALYWYRQSLGQGLEFLIYFQGNSAPDKSGLPSDRFSAERTGGSVSTLTIQRTQQEDSAVYLCASSFARGSNEQFFGPGTRLTVL.